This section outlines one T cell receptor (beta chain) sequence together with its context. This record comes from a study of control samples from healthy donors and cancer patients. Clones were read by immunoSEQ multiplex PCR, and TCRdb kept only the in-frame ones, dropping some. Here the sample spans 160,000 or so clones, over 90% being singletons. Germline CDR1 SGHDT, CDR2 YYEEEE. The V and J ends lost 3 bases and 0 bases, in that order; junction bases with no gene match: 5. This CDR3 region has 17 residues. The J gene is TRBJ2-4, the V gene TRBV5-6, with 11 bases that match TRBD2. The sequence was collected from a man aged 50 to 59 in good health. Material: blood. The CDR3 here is CASSYTSGGIAKNIQYF. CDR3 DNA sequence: TGTGCCAGCAGCTACACTAGCGGGGGAATAGCCAAAAACATTCAGTACTTC.